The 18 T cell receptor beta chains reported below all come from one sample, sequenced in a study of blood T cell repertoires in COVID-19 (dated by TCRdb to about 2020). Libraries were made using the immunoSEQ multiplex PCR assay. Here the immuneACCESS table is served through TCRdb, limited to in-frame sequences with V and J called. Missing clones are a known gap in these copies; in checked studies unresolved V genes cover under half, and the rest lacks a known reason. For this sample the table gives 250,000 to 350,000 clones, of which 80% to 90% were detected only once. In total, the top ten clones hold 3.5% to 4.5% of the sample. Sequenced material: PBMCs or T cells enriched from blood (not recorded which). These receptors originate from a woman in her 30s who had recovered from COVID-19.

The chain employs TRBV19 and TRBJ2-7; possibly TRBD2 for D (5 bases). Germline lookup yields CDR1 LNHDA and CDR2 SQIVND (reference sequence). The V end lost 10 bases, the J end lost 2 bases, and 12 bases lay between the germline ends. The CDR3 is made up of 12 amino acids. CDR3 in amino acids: CATAPGAYEQYF. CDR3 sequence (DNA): TGTGCCACTGCTCCCGGGGCCTACGAGCAGTACTTC.

CDR3 amino acids: CASSKAGTVSYNEQFF. The CDR3 region has the DNA TGTGCCAGCAGCAAAGCTGGGACAGTCTCCTACAATGAGCAGTTCTTC. V gene TRBV21-1 combines with J gene TRBJ2-1; the table's D call, TRBD1, has no DNA check behind it. TRBV21-1 is listed as a pseudogene. The CDR3 contains 16 residues.

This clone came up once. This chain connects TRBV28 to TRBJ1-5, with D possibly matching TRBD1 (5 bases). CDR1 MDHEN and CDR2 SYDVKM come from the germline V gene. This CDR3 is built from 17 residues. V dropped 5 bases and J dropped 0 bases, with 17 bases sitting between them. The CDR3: CASSPLLPDSSNQPQHF. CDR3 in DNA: TGTGCCAGCAGTCCCCTTCTTCCCGACAGTAGCAATCAGCCCCAGCATTTT.

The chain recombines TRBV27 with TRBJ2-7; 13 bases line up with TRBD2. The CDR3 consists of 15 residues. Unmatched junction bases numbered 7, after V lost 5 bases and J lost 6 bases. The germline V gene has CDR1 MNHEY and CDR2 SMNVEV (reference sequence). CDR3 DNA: TGTGCCAGCAGTCCTTCACGGACTAGCGGGGGCGAGCAGTACTTC. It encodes CASSPSRTSGGEQYF.

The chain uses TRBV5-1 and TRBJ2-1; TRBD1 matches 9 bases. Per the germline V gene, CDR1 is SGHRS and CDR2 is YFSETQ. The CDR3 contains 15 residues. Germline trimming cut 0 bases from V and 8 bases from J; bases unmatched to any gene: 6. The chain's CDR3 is CASSLGGQGIDEQFF. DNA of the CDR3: TGCGCCAGCAGCTTGGGAGGACAGGGGATCGATGAGCAGTTCTTC.

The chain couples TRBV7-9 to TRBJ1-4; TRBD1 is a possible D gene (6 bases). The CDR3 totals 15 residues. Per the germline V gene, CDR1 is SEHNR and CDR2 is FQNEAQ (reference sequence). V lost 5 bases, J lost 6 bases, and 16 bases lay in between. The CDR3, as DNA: TGTGCCAGCAGCGACAAATCAGGGGCTTATGAAAAACTGTTTTTT. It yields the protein CASSDKSGAYEKLFF.

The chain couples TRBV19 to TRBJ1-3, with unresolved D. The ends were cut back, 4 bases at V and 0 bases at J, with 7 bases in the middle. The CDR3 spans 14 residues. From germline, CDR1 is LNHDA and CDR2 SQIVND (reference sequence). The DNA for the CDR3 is TGTGCCAGTAGTAGGGCAGACTCTGGAAACACCATATATTTT. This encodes CASSRADSGNTIYF.

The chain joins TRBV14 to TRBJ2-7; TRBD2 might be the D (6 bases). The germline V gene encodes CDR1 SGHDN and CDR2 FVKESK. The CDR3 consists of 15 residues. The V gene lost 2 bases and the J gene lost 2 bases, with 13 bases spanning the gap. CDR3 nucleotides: TGTGCCAGCAGCCAAAGCCGGGACTTAACCTACGAGCAGTACTTC. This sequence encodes CASSQSRDLTYEQYF.

As DNA, the CDR3 is TGCGCCAGCAGCTTGCGGGGGGCTGGTAATTCACCCCTCCACTTT. Encoded protein: CASSLRGAGNSPLHF. The V gene is TRBV5-1, the J gene TRBJ1-6; tentative D call: TRBD1 (6 bases). The CDR3 is 15 residues long. The V end was cut by 1 base, the J end by 6 bases, with 11 bases between. Germline V gives CDR1 SGHRS, CDR2 YFSETQ.

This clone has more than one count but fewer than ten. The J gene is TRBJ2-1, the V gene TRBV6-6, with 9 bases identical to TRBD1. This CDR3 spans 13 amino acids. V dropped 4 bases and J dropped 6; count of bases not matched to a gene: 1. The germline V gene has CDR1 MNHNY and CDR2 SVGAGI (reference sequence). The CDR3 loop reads CASSSTGGNEQFF. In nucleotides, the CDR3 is TGTGCCAGCAGTTCGACAGGGGGCAATGAGCAGTTCTTC.

This CDR3 is CASKESGGGSGELFF. The CDR3 region has the DNA TGCGCCAGCAAGGAATCGGGGGGTGGGAGCGGGGAGCTGTTTTTT. V is TRBV4-1 and J is TRBJ2-2, with TRBD2 identical over 7 bases. Germline V lookup: CDR1 MGHRA, CDR2 YSYEKL. V lost 7 bases and J lost 7; bases outside the gene matches: 12. There are 15 residues in the CDR3.

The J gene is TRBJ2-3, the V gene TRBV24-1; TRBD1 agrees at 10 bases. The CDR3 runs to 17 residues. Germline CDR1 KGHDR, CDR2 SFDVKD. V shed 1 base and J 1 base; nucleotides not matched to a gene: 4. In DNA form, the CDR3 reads TGTGCCACCAGTGATTTTCTGACAGGGGGCGGCACAGATACGCAGTATTTT. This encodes CATSDFLTGGGTDTQYF.

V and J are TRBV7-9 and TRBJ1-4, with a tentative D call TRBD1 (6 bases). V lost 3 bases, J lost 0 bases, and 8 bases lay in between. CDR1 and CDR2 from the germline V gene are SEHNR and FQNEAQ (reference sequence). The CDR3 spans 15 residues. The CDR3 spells CASSLDRPTNEKLFF. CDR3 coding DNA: TGTGCCAGCAGCTTGGACAGACCAACTAATGAAAAACTGTTTTTT.

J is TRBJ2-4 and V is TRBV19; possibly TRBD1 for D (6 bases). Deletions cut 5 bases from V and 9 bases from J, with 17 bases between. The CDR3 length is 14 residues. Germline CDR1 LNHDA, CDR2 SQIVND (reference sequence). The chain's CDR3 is CASSATNRAGIQYF. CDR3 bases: TGTGCCAGTAGTGCGACTAACAGGGCTGGCATTCAGTACTTC.

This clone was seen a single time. The CDR3 reads CASKGQANYGYTF. The CDR3 DNA follows: TGTGCCAGCAAGGGGCAGGCTAACTATGGCTACACCTTC. The V gene is TRBV6-5, the J gene TRBJ1-2; D might be TRBD1 (5 bases). From germline, CDR1 is MNHEY and CDR2 SVGAGI. The V gene lost 7 bases and the J gene lost 0 bases, with 9 bases spanning the gap. The CDR3 loop spans 13 amino acids.

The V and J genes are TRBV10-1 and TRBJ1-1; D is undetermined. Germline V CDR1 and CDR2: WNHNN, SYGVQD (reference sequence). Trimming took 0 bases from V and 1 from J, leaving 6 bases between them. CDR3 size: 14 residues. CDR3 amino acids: CASSESYRNTEAFF. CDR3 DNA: TGCGCCAGCAGTGAGTCGTACAGGAACACTGAAGCTTTCTTT.

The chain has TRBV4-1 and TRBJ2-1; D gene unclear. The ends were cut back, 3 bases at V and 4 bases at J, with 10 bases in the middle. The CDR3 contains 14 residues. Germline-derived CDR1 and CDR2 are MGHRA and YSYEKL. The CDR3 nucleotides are TGCGCCAGCAGCCAGGGCCCACCTTACAATGAGCAGTTCTTC. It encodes CASSQGPPYNEQFF.

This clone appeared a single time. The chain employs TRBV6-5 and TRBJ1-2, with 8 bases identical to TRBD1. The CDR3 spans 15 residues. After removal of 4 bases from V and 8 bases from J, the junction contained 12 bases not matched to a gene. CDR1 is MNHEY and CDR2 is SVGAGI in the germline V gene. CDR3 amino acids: CASSFTLTGGIGYTF. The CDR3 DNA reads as TGTGCCAGCAGTTTCACTCTTACAGGGGGGATCGGCTACACCTTC.